This T cell receptor (beta chain) came from a study of circulating and synovial CD4+ cells in juvenile arthritis. The sample holds one count of this clone. Its antigen is not known. Study observations and caveats: Vbeta family usage analysis did not detect the pathogenic-like versus bulk difference.

Data came from immunoSEQ multiplex PCR; TCRdb stores just in-frame clones and leaves some out. The sample yields under 40,000 clones, 93% seen once. V lost 2 bases, J lost 7 bases, and 13 bases lay in between. This CDR3 is built from 14 residues. The germline V gene has CDR1 MNHNS and CDR2 SASEGT. The source of this sequence is a human donor with juvenile idiopathic arthritis. Sequencing input: CD4+ T cells from blood. V is TRBV6-1 and J is TRBJ2-3; TRBD1 is a possible D gene (5 bases). The CDR3 is CASSESVGVNTQYF. The CDR3 nucleotides read TGTGCCAGCAGTGAAAGTGTAGGGGTTAATACGCAGTATTTT.